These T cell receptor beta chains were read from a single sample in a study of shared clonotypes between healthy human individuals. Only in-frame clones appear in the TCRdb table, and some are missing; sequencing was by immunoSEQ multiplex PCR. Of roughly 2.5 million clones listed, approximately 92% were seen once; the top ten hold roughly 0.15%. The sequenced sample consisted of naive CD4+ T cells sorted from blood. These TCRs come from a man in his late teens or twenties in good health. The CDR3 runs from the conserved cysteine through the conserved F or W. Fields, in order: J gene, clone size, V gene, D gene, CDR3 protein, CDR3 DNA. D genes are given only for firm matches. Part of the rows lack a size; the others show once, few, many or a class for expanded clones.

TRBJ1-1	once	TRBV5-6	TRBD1	CASSLLGRRGRWTEAFF	TGTGCCAGCAGCTTGCTAGGTCGGAGGGGGCGGTGGACTGAAGCTTTCTTT
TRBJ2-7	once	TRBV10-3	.	CAISPRVSYEQYF	TGTGCCATCAGCCCCAGGGTTAGCTACGAGCAGTACTTC
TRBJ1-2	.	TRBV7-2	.	CASSYPGVSYGYTF	TGTGCCAGCAGCTACCCCGGGGTGAGCTATGGCTACACCTTC
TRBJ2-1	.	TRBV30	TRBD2	CAWEASGYSSYNEQFF	TGTGCCTGGGAAGCTAGCGGATACAGCTCCTACAATGAGCAGTTCTTC
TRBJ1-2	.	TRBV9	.	CASSVEGQGNLGYTF	TGTGCCAGCAGCGTAGAGGGGCAGGGGAATCTAGGCTACACCTTC
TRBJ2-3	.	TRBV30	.	CAYPTRGGMVDTQYF	TGTGCCTACCCAACCCGGGGCGGGATGGTAGATACGCAGTATTTT
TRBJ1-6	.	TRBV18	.	CASFRGNSPLHF	TGTGCCAGCTTCCGGGGGAATTCACCCCTCCACTTT
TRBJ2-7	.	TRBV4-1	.	CASSQAHGYSYEQYF	TGCGCCAGCAGCCAAGCTCACGGCTACTCCTACGAGCAGTACTTC
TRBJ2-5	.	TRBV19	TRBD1	CASSTHRGVQETQYF	TGTGCCAGTAGTACACACAGGGGAGTCCAAGAGACCCAGTACTTC
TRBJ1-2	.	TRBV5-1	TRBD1	CASSQGTGGFWGYTF	TGCGCCAGCAGCCAGGGGACAGGGGGTTTTTGGGGCTACACCTTC
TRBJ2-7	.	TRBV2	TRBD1	CASNKGQGAYEQYF	TGTGCCAGCAACAAGGGACAGGGGGCCTACGAGCAGTACTTC
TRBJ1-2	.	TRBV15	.	CATSRDWLPGYTF	TGTGCCACCAGCAGAGATTGGCTACCAGGCTACACCTTC
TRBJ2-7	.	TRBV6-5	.	CASWDLVAYEQYF	TGTGCCAGCTGGGATTTAGTCGCATACGAGCAGTACTTC
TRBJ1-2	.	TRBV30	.	CASREGNGYTF	TGTGCCAGCAGGGAGGGGAATGGCTACACCTTC
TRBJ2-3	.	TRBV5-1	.	CASSPRSPSSTDTQYF	TGCGCCAGCAGCCCCCGCTCCCCTTCTAGCACAGATACGCAGTATTTT
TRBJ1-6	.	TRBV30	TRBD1	CAWSVLGTGKNSPLHF	TGTGCCTGGAGTGTACTCGGGACAGGGAAGAATTCACCCCTCCACTTT
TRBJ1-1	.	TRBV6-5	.	CASADWNTEAFF	TGTGCCAGTGCGGATTGGAACACTGAAGCTTTCTTT
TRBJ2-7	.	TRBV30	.	CAWTSTGYEQYF	TGTGCCTGGACTTCGACTGGCTACGAGCAGTACTTC
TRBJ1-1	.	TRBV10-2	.	CASSDSRPGVPEAFF	TGCGCCAGCAGTGATTCCCGACCGGGGGTACCTGAAGCTTTCTTT
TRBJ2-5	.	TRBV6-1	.	CASSEESGGETQYF	TGTGCCAGCAGTGAAGAATCTGGGGGAGAGACCCAGTACTTC
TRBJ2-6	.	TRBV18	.	CASSPAFSGQSGANVLTF	TGTGCCAGCTCACCGGCCTTTTCGGGTCAATCTGGGGCCAACGTCCTGACTTTC
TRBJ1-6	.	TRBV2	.	CASDPSGSYNSPLHF	TGTGCCAGTGACCCATCCGGCTCCTATAATTCACCCCTCCACTTT
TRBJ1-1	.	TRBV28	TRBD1	CASSGRTGAFTNTEAFF	TGTGCCAGCAGTGGGAGGACAGGGGCTTTTACGAACACTGAAGCTTTCTTT
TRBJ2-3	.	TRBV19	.	CASTAPGSWPDTQYF	TGTGCCAGTACCGCCCCTGGCTCCTGGCCAGATACGCAGTATTTT
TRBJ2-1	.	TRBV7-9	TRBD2	CASSLGLGNEQFF	TGTGCCAGCAGCCTGGGACTAGGGAATGAGCAGTTCTTC
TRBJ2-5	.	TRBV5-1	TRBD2	CASSPRTSGLSPETQYF	TGCGCCAGCAGCCCCCGGACTAGCGGGCTCTCACCGGAGACCCAGTACTTC
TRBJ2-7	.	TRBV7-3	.	CASSLGVRGKGIPYEQYF	TGTGCCAGCAGCTTAGGGGTGAGAGGGAAGGGTATCCCCTACGAGCAGTACTTC
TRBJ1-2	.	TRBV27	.	CASSPRNYGYTF	TGTGCCAGCAGTCCGCGTAACTATGGCTACACCTTC
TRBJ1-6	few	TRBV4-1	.	CASSQGWGGNNSPLHF	TGCGCCAGCAGCCAAGGGTGGGGGGGGAATAATTCACCCCTCCACTTT
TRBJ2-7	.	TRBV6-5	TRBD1	CASSPDRGPAREQYF	TGTGCCAGCAGCCCGGACAGGGGACCGGCTCGGGAGCAGTACTTC
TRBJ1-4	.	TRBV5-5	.	CASSFERNEKLFF	TGTGCCAGCAGCTTCGAACGGAATGAAAAACTGTTTTTT
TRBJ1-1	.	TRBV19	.	CASSKVTWGGMDTEAFF	TGTGCCAGTAGTAAGGTTACCTGGGGCGGGATGGACACTGAAGCTTTCTTT
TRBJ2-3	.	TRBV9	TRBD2	CASSAPWTGGLTDTQYF	TGTGCCAGCAGCGCTCCCTGGACGGGAGGGCTCACAGATACGCAGTATTTT
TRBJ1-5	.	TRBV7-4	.	CASSAREAQHF	TGTGCCAGCAGCGCCAGGGAAGCCCAGCATTTT
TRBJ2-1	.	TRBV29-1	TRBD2	CSVRGLAGGIFYNEQFF	TGCAGCGTCCGCGGACTAGCGGGAGGGATTTTTTACAATGAGCAGTTCTTC
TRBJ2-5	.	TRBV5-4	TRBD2	CASSFTGTSLGTQYF	TGTGCCAGCAGCTTCACCGGGACTAGTCTTGGGACCCAGTACTTC
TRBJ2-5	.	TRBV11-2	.	CASSLGTQETQYF	TGTGCCAGCAGCTTAGGGACACAAGAGACCCAGTACTTC
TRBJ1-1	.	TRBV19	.	CASSITQAGMDEAFF	TGTGCCAGTAGTATAACTCAGGCCGGGATGGATGAAGCTTTCTTT
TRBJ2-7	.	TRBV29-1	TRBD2	CSVRTSGARIYEQYF	TGCAGCGTTCGGACTAGCGGGGCCCGGATCTACGAGCAGTACTTC
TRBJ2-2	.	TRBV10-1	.	CASSGTYPPGELFF	TGCGCCAGCAGTGGGACCTACCCCCCCGGGGAGCTGTTTTTT
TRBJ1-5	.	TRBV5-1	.	CASSWMGGRNQPQHF	TGCGCCAGCAGCTGGATGGGGGGGCGAAATCAGCCCCAGCATTTT
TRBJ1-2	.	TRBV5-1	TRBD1	CASSLGQGDLNYGYTF	TGCGCCAGCAGCCTTGGACAGGGCGATCTTAACTATGGCTACACCTTC
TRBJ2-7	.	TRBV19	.	CASSIGSGRAYEQYF	.
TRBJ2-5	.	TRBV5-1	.	CASSLARDAGRGETQYF	TGCGCCAGCAGCTTGGCCCGGGACGCCGGTCGAGGGGAGACCCAGTACTTC
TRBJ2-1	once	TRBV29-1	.	CSVFVSEQFF	TGCAGCGTTTTCGTTTCTGAGCAGTTCTTC
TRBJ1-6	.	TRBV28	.	CASSSRDILGSPLHF	TGTGCCAGCAGTTCCCGGGACATCCTGGGGTCACCCCTCCACTTT
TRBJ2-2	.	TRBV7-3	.	CASSLTGSNTGELFF	TGTGCCAGCAGCTTAACGGGTTCTAACACCGGGGAGCTGTTTTTT
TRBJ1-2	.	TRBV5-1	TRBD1	CASSLGGDGHGYTF	TGCGCCAGCAGCTTAGGGGGCGATGGTCATGGCTACACCTTC
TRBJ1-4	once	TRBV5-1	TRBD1	CASSSDRTDNEKLFF	TGCGCCAGCAGCTCGGACAGGACCGATAATGAAAAACTGTTTTTT
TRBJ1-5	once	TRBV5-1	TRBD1	CASSPGGGQPQHF	TGCGCCAGCAGTCCAGGGGGGGGTCAGCCCCAGCATTTT
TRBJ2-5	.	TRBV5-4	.	CASGQQETQYF	TGTGCCAGCGGACAGCAAGAGACCCAGTACTTC
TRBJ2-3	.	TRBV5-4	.	CASSLDRGTDTQYF	TGTGCCAGCAGCTTGGATCGGGGAACGGATACGCAGTATTTT